These 24 T cell receptor beta chains were sequenced from one sample in a study of control samples from healthy donors and cancer patients. The protocol was immunoSEQ multiplex PCR, while the TCRdb copy is restricted to in-frame clones and leaves out a portion. Here the sample spans under 60,000 clones, roughly 94% being singletons. Sequencing used blood. These receptor sequences come from a man aged 25 to 45 in good health.

J is TRBJ1-2 and V is TRBV6-2 or TRBV6-3, with D tentatively TRBD1 (5 bases). V dropped 2 bases and J dropped 7 bases, with 11 bases sitting between them. Germline lookup yields CDR1 MNHEY and CDR2 SVGEGT. This CDR3 contains 13 residues. The chain's CDR3 is CASSYGTRGGYTF. The CDR3 coding sequence is TGTGCCAGCAGTTACGGGACGAGGGGTGGCTACACCTTC.

This clone was seen a single time. The rearrangement joins TRBV4-2 to TRBJ1-2, with 9 bases aligning to TRBD1. The CDR3 is made up of 14 amino acids. The V and J ends lost 4 bases and 8 bases, in that order; junction bases with no gene match: 8. CDR1 is LGHNA and CDR2 is YNFKEQ in the germline V gene. This CDR3 reads CASSLSGTGNGYTF. CDR3 DNA sequence: TGTGCCAGCAGCCTCTCCGGGACAGGGAACGGCTACACCTTC.

This clone was observed a few times. V is TRBV30 and J is TRBJ1-1, with D unclear. From germline, CDR1 is GTSNPN and CDR2 SVGIG (reference sequence). Trimming left V 2 bases short and J 5 bases short, with 18 bases between. The CDR3 is 15 amino acids. DNA of the CDR3: TGTGCCTGGAGTCCACCAGTCTTACCGAAAACTGAAGCTTTCTTT. It yields the protein CAWSPPVLPKTEAFF.

The chain employs TRBV28 and TRBJ1-1; 7 nucleotides line up with TRBD1. Per germline, CDR1 MDHEN and CDR2 SYDVKM. The V segment lost 9 bases and the J segment 6 bases; nucleotides outside the gene matches: 7. CDR3 length equals 12 residues. DNA of the CDR3: TGTGCCAGTTACAGGGGTTTGGCTGAAGCTTTCTTT. Amino acids: CASYRGLAEAFF.

The J gene is TRBJ1-1, the V gene TRBV5-1, with TRBD1 matching 10 bases. CDR1 and CDR2 (germline): SGHRS, YFSETQ. The V gene end was trimmed by 7 bases and the J gene end by 8 bases; junction bases not matched to a gene: 11. CDR3 length: 14 residues. CDR3 in amino acids: CASGERGTGEEAFF. Written as DNA, the CDR3 is TGCGCCAGCGGGGAACGAGGGACAGGGGAGGAAGCTTTCTTT.

The chain combines TRBV18 with TRBJ1-2, with D uncertain. Germline lookup yields CDR1 KGHSH and CDR2 LQKENI. The CDR3 runs to 14 residues. V was trimmed by 3 bases and J by 2 bases, leaving 10 bases between them. The CDR3 coding sequence is TGTGCCAGCTCACCCCCAGCTCTCAACTATGGCTACACCTTC. It codes for CASSPPALNYGYTF.

The J gene is TRBJ2-3, the V gene TRBV5-8; 7 bases match TRBD2. The CDR3 has 16 amino acids. Unmatched junction bases numbered 10, after V lost 4 bases and J lost 2 bases. Germline V gives CDR1 SGHTS, CDR2 YDEGEE. DNA of the CDR3: TGTGCCAGCAGCCCCAGGAAAGCGGGGTCCACAGATACGCAGTATTTT. It specifies CASSPRKAGSTDTQYF.

The chain joins TRBV6-1 to TRBJ2-1, with D maybe TRBD2 (6 bases). The V gene's germline CDR1 is MNHNS and CDR2 SASEGT. CDR3 length: 16 amino acids. Trimming took off 1 base at V and 7 bases at J, with 17 bases between the two ends. CDR3 residues: CASSEETEGRGNEQFF. CDR3 in DNA: TGTGCCAGCAGTGAAGAAACGGAGGGGCGGGGTAATGAGCAGTTCTTC.

This chain joins TRBV7-9 and TRBJ2-4; tentative D call: TRBD2 (6 bases). The CDR3 extends over 15 amino acids. Trimming removed 5 bases from V and 0 bases from J, with 11 bases in between. CDR1 is SEHNR, CDR2 FQNEAQ, per germline (reference sequence). The CDR3 bases are TGTGCCAGCAGCCAGGGACTCCTAGCCAAAAACATTCAGTACTTC. Its protein product is CASSQGLLAKNIQYF.

The rearrangement joins TRBV7-2 to TRBJ1-2, with D perhaps matching TRBD1 (6 bases). V lost 1 base, J lost 2 bases, and 11 bases lay in between. The CDR3 runs to 15 residues. Germline values: CDR1 SGHTA, CDR2 FQGNSA. The CDR3 spells CASSLVTGTNYGYTF. CDR3 nucleotides: TGTGCCAGCAGCTTAGTAACAGGGACCAACTATGGCTACACCTTC.

V gene TRBV5-4 combines with J gene TRBJ2-2; D not certain. The CDR3 has 17 residues. V was shortened by 3 bases and J by 4 bases, with 19 bases between the two germline ends. The germline gives CDR1 SGHNT, CDR2 YYREEE (reference sequence). CDR3 residues: CASSSSLSTSRTGELFF. As DNA, the CDR3 is TGTGCCAGCAGCTCGTCCCTCTCGACAAGCCGCACCGGGGAGCTGTTTTTT.

The rearrangement joins TRBV7-9 to TRBJ1-1, with D uncertain. Trimming shortened V by 5 bases and J by 1 base, and 8 bases separated the two germline ends. This CDR3 is built from 13 residues. Germline V gene sequence: CDR1 SEHNR, CDR2 FQNEAQ (reference sequence). The CDR3 DNA is TGTGCCAGCAGCGGTAGTTCGAACACTGAAGCTTTCTTT. Translation gives CASSGSSNTEAFF. Based on the CDR3 plus reference TRBV7-9 and TRBJ1-1, the full variable domain is DTGVSQNPRHKITKRGQNVTFRCDPISEHNRLYWYRQTLGQGPEFLTYFQNEAQLEKSRLLSDRFSAERPKGSFSTLEIQRTEQGDSAMYLCASSGSSNTEAFFGQGTRLTVV.

The gene calls are TRBV15 and TRBJ1-1; TRBD1 is a possible D gene (5 bases). From germline, CDR1 is LNHNV and CDR2 YYDKDF (reference sequence). The CDR3 extends over 15 amino acids. Deletions cut 0 bases from V and 5 bases from J, with 13 bases between. Here the CDR3 reads CATSRDRGGLTEAFF. Written as DNA, the CDR3 is TGTGCCACCAGCAGAGATAGGGGAGGGCTTACTGAAGCTTTCTTT.

The chain employs TRBV6-2 or TRBV6-3 and TRBJ2-1; 9 nucleotides align to TRBD2. CDR3 length equals 20 residues. Germline V lookup: CDR1 MNHEY, CDR2 SVGEGT. The junction had 21 bases not matched to a gene; V was cut back by 2 bases and J by 7 bases. CDR3 in amino acids: CASSYAITTPSGGPHNEQFF. DNA for the CDR3: TGTGCCAGCAGTTACGCAATTACGACCCCCAGCGGGGGGCCCCATAATGAGCAGTTCTTC.

This chain connects TRBV27 to TRBJ1-1; weak D call: TRBD1 (5 bases). Between the trimmed V and J ends, which lost 6 bases and 4 bases, there was a span of 24 bases. This CDR3 has 17 residues. Germline V lookup: CDR1 MNHEY, CDR2 SMNVEV (reference sequence). This CDR3 reads CASSPRGGGVGSTEAFF. Here the CDR3 DNA reads TGTGCCAGCAGCCCGAGGGGCGGCGGAGTTGGTAGCACTGAAGCTTTCTTT.

The chain employs TRBV13 and TRBJ1-1; unclear D gene. In germline, CDR1 is PRHDT, CDR2 FYEKMQ (reference sequence). The CDR3 runs to 13 residues. V was shortened by 5 bases and J by 7 bases, with 14 bases between the two germline ends. Here the CDR3 DNA reads TGTGCCAGCAGCCCCGGGAACCTACTTGAAGCTTTCTTT. This sequence encodes CASSPGNLLEAFF.

V and J are TRBV18 and TRBJ1-2; 9 bases are a match to TRBD1. The CDR3 totals 14 residues. The V segment lost 2 bases and the J segment 6 bases; nucleotides outside the gene matches: 4. Germline CDR1 reads KGHSH; CDR2 reads LQKENI. The CDR3, as DNA: TGTGCCAGCTCACCAGCCGACAGGGGGAATGGCTACACCTTC. Amino acid sequence: CASSPADRGNGYTF.

The rearrangement uses TRBV5-6 and TRBJ2-1; possibly TRBD2 for D (5 bases). The CDR3 length is 14 residues. CDR1 SGHDT and CDR2 YYEEEE come from the germline V gene. V shed 3 bases and J shed 6 bases, with 13 bases lying between them. CDR3 protein: CASSSEGGFNEQFF. The DNA for the CDR3 is TGTGCCAGCAGCTCAGAGGGCGGATTCAATGAGCAGTTCTTC.

This clone was seen only a few times. CDR3 residues: CASSQSGGNNEKLFF. CDR3 coding DNA: TGCGCCAGCAGTCAATCCGGGGGAAATAATGAAAAACTGTTTTTT. The chain employs TRBV23-1 and TRBJ1-4, with D possibly matching TRBD1 (5 bases). TRBV23-1 is labeled an ORF, and its function is uncertain. Trimming removed 0 bases at V and 4 bases at J, with 9 bases between. The CDR3 runs to 15 residues.

This chain uses TRBV7-8 with TRBJ1-4; TRBD1 might be the D (5 bases). This CDR3 contains 13 residues. V lost 8 bases and J lost 5, with 12 bases in between. Per germline, CDR1 SGHVS and CDR2 FQNEAQ. The CDR3 loop reads CASHARGNEKLFF. Here the CDR3 DNA reads TGTGCCAGCCACGCACGGGGGAATGAAAAACTGTTTTTT.

Here the CDR3 reads CASSYSHEQFF. The CDR3, as DNA: TGTGCCAGCAGTTACAGCCATGAGCAGTTCTTC. This chain connects TRBV6-5 to TRBJ2-1; D uncertain. Trimming pared 2 bases from V and 8 bases from J, leaving 4 bases between. CDR1 is MNHEY and CDR2 is SVGAGI in the germline V gene. The CDR3 loop spans 11 amino acids.

DNA of the CDR3: TGTGCCAGCAGCCAAGAACCGTATTCACCCCTCCACTTT. This translates into CASSQEPYSPLHF. The chain couples TRBV13 to TRBJ1-6; no firm D call. V was clipped by 5 bases and J by 8 bases, with 10 bases between them. The CDR3 has 13 amino acids. The germline V gene has CDR1 PRHDT and CDR2 FYEKMQ (reference sequence).

This chain joins TRBV10-2 and TRBJ2-1, with 10 positions matching TRBD2. CDR1 and CDR2 (germline): WSHSY, SAAADI. V was clipped by 11 bases and J by 5 bases; unmatched bases: 6. CDR3 size: 13 residues. CDR3 DNA: TGCGCCTGCTGGACTAGCGGAGACAATGAGCAGTTCTTC. Protein sequence: CACWTSGDNEQFF.

This chain links TRBV14 with TRBJ1-1; D may be TRBD1 (5 bases). Germline CDR1 and CDR2: SGHDN and FVKESK. Trimming pared 3 bases from V and 5 bases from J, leaving 13 bases between. The CDR3 totals 14 residues. The DNA for the CDR3 is TGTGCCAGCAGCCAGCTACAGGTGAGGACTGAAGCTTTCTTT. Residues: CASSQLQVRTEAFF.